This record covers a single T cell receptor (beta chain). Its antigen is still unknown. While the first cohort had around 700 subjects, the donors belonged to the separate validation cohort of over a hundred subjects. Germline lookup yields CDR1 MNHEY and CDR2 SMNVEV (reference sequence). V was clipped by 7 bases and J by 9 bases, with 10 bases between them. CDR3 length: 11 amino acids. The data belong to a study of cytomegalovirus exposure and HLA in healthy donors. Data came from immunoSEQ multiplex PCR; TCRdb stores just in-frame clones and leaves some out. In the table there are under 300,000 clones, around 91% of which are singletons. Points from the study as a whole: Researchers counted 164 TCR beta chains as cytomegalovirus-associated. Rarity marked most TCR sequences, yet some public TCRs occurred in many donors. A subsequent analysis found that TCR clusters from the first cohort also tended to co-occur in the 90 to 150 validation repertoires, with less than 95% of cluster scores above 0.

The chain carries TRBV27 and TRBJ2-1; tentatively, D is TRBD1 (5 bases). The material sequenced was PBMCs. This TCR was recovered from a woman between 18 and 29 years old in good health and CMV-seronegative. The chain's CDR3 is CASIGAFEQFF. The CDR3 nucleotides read TGTGCCAGCATTGGGGCTTTTGAGCAGTTCTTC.